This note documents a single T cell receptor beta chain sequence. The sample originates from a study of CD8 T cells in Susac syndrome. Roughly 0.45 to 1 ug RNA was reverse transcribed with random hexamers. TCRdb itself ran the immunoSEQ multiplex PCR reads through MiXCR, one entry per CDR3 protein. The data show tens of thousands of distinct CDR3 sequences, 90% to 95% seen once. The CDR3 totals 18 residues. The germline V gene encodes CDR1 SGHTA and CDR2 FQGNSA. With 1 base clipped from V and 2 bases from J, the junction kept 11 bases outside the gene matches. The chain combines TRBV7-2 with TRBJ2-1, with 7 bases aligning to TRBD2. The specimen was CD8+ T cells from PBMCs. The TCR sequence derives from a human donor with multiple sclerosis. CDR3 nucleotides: TGTGCCAGCAGCTTAGGGGCGTTTGGCGGGAGCGCCTACAATGAGCAGTTCTTC. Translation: CASSLGAFGGSAYNEQFF.